This T cell receptor (beta chain) is from a study of blood T cell repertoires in COVID-19. The CDR3 spans 15 residues. Germline trimming cut 2 bases from V and 3 bases from J; bases unmatched to any gene: 6. Germline CDR1 SGHRS, CDR2 YFSETQ. Method: immunoSEQ multiplex PCR; TCRdb's copy keeps in-frame clones and lacks some. This sample has just under 350,000 clones; around four fifths occur once, and the top ten carry about 3%. Material for sequencing was peripheral blood. The receptor's source is a man between 25 and 39 years old with active or convalescent COVID-19. This chain joins TRBV5-1 and TRBJ1-2, with TRBD1 matching 8 bases. Here the CDR3 DNA reads TGCGCCAGCAGCTTAAACGCAGGGGGCGACTATGGCTACACCTTC. Protein sequence: CASSLNAGGDYGYTF. The full variable domain, rest sourced from reference TRBV5-1 and TRBJ1-2, is KAGVTQTPRYLIKTRGQQVTLSCSPISGHRSVSWYQQTPGQGLQFLFEYFSETQRNKGNFPGRFSGRQFSNSRSEMNVSTLELGDSALYLCASSLNAGGDYGYTFGSGTRLTVV.